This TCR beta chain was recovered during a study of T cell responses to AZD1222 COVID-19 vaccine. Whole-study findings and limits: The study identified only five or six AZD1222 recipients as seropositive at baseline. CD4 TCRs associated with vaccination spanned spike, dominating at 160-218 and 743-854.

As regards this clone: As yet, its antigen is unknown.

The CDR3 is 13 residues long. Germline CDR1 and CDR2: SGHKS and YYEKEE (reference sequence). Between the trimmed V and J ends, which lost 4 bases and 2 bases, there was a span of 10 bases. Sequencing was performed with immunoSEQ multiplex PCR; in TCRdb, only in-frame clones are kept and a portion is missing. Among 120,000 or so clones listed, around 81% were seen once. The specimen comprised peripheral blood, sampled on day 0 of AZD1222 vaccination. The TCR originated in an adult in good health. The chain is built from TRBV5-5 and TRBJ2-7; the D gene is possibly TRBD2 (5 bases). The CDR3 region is CASSIDGTYEQYF. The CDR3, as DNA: TGTGCCAGCAGCATAGACGGGACCTACGAGCAGTACTTC. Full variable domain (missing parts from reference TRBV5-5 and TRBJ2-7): DAGVTQSPTHLIKTRGQQVTLRCSPISGHKSVSWYQQVLGQGPQFIFQYYEKEERGRGNFPDRFSARQFPNYSSELNVNALLLGDSALYLCASSIDGTYEQYFGPGTRLTVT.